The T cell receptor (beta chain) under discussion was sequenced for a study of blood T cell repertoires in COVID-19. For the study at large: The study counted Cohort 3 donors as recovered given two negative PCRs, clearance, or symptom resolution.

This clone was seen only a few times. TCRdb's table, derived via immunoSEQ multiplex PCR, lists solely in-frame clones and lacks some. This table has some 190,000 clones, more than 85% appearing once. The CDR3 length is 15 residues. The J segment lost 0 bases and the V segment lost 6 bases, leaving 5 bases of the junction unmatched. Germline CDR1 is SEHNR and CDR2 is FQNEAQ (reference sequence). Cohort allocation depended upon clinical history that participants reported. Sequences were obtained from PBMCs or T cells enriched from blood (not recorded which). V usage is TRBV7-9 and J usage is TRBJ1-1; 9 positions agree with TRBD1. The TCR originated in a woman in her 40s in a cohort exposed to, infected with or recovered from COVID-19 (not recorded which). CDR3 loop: CASSDRGTLNTEAFF. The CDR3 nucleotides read TGTGCCAGCAGTGACAGGGGGACTCTGAACACTGAAGCTTTCTTT.